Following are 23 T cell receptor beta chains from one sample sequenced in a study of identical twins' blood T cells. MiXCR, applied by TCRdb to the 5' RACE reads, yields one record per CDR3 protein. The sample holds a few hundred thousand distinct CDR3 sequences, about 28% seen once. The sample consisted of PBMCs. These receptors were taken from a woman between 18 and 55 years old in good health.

The CDR3 sequence: CASSDASGKNEQFF. The CDR3 DNA reads as TGTGCCAGCAGTGACGCTAGCGGAAAGAATGAGCAGTTCTTC. The rearrangement uses TRBV2 and TRBJ2-1; TRBD2 matches at 7 bases. J was trimmed by 7 bases and V by 3 bases; bases with no gene match: 6. The CDR3 covers 14 residues. Germline-derived CDR1 and CDR2 are SNHLY and FYNNEI.

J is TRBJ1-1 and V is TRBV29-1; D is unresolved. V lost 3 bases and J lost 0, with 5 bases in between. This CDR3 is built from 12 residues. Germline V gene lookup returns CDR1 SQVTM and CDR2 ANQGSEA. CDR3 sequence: CSVDVLNTEAFF. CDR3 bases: TGCAGCGTTGATGTACTGAACACTGAAGCTTTCTTT.

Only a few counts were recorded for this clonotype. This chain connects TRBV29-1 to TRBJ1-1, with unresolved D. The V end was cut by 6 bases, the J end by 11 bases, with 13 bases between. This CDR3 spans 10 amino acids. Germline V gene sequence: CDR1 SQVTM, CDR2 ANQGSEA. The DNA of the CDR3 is TGCAGCGTGGCGGGAGAACGGGCTTTCTTT. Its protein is CSVAGERAFF.

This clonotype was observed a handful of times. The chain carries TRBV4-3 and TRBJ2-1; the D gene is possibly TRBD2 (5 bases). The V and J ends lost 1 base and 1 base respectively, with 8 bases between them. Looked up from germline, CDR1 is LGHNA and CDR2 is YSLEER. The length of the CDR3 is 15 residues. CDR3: CASSQAPGSYNEQFF. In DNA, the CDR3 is TGCGCCAGCAGCCAAGCCCCGGGGTCCTACAATGAGCAGTTCTTC.

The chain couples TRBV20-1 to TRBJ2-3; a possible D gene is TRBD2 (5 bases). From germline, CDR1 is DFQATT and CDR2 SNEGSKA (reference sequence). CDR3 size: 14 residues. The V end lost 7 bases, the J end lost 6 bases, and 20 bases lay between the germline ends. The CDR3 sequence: CSGRSASTSDTQYF. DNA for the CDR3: TGCAGTGGAAGGTCCGCGAGCACTAGTGATACGCAGTATTTT.

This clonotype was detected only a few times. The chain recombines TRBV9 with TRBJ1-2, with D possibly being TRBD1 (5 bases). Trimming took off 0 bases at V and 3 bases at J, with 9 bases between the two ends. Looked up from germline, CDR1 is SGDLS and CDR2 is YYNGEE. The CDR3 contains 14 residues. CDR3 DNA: TGTGCCAGCAGCGTAGATCTAGGGGACTATGGCTACACCTTC. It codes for CASSVDLGDYGYTF. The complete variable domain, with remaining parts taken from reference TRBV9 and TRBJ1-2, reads DSGVTQTPKHLITATGQRVTLRCSPRSGDLSVYWYQQSLDQGLQFLIQYYNGEERAKGNILERFSAQQFPDLHSELNLSSLELGDSALYFCASSVDLGDYGYTFGSGTRLTVV.

The CDR3 is CASKGISGSEQYF. In DNA form, the CDR3 reads TGTGCCAGCAAGGGGATTTCAGGTTCGGAGCAGTACTTC. The chain employs TRBV27 and TRBJ2-7; a possible D gene is TRBD1 (5 bases). The CDR3 is 13 amino acids. Germline V lookup: CDR1 MNHEY, CDR2 SMNVEV (reference sequence). The ends were cut back, 7 bases at V and 7 bases at J, with 17 bases in the middle.

Here the CDR3 reads CASRSSDNRWGYTF. In DNA, the CDR3 is TGTGCCAGTAGATCTTCGGACAACCGGTGGGGCTACACCTTC. V gene TRBV19 combines with J gene TRBJ1-2; D might be TRBD1 (5 bases). The germline V and J ends were trimmed by 6 bases and 8 bases, with 19 bases remaining between them. Germline CDR1 LNHDA, CDR2 SQIVND (reference sequence). This CDR3 spans 14 amino acids.

CDR3 in amino acids: CAWSGARSYPSNYGYTF. The CDR3 DNA is TGTGCCTGGAGTGGCGCTCGGAGCTACCCTTCAAACTATGGCTACACCTTC. The chain carries TRBV30 and TRBJ1-2; D gene unclear. The CDR3 spans 17 residues. Germline CDR1 is GTSNPN and CDR2 is SVGIG (reference sequence). Trimming stripped 1 base from V and 2 bases from J, with 20 bases between.

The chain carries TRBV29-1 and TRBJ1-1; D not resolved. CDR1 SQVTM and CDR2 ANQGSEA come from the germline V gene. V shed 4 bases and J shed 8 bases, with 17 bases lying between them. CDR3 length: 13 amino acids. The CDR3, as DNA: TGCAGCGTTGTTGGGCCTCCCGGGTGGGAAGCTTTCTTT. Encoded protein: CSVVGPPGWEAFF.

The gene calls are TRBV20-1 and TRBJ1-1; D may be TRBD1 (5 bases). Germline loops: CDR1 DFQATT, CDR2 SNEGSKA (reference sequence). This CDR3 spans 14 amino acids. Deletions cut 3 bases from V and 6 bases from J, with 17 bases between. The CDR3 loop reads CSASLQGGRAEAFF. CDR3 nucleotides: TGCAGTGCTAGTCTTCAGGGCGGGAGGGCTGAAGCTTTCTTT.

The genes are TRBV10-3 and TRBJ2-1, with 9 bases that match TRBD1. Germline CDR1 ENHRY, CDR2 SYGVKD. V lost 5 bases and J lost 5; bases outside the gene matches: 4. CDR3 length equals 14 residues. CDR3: CAISPGQGDNEQFF. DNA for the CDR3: TGTGCCATCAGTCCGGGACAGGGAGACAATGAGCAGTTCTTC.

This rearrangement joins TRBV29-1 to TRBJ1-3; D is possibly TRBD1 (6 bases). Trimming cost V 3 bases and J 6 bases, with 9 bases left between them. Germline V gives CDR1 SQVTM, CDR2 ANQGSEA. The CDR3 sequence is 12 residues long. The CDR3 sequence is CSVDGGLNTIYF. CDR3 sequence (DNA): TGCAGCGTTGATGGGGGCTTAAACACCATATATTTT. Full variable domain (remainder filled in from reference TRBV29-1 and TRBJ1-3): SAVISQKPSRDICQRGTSLTIQCQVDSQVTMMFWYRQQPGQSLTLIATANQGSEATYESGFVIDKFPISRPNLTFSTLTVSNMSPEDSSIYLCSVDGGLNTIYFGEGSWLTVV.

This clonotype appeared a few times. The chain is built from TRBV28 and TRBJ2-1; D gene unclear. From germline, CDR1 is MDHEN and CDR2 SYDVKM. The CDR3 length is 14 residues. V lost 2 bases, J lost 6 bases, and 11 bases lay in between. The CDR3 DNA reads TGTGCCAGCAGTTTACGGCTAGTGGTCAATGAGCAGTTCTTC. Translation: CASSLRLVVNEQFF.

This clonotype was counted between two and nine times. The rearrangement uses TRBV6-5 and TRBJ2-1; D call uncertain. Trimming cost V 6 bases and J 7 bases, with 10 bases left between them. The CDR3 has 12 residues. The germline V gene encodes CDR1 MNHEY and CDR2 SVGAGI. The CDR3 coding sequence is TGTGCCAGCAGCAGAGACCGTAATGAGCAGTTCTTC. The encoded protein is CASSRDRNEQFF.

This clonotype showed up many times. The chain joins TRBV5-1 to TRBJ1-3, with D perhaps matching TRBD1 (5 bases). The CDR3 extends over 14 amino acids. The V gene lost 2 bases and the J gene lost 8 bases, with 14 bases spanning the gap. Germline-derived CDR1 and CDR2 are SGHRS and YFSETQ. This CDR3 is CASSFGDPGDTIYF. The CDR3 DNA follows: TGCGCCAGCAGCTTTGGGGACCCTGGGGACACCATATATTTT.

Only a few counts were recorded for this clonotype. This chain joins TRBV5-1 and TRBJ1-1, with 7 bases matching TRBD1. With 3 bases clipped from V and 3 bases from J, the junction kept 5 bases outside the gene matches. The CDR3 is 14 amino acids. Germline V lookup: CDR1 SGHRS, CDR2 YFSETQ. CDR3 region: CASSSRQGHTEAFF. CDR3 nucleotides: TGCGCCAGCAGCTCCCGACAGGGCCACACTGAAGCTTTCTTT.

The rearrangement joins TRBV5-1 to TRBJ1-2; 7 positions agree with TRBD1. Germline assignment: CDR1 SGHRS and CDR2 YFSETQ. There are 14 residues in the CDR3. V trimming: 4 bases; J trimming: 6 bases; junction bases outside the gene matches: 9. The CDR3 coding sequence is TGCGCCAGCAGCGCTGGACAGGTCCGAGATGGCTACACCTTC. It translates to CASSAGQVRDGYTF.

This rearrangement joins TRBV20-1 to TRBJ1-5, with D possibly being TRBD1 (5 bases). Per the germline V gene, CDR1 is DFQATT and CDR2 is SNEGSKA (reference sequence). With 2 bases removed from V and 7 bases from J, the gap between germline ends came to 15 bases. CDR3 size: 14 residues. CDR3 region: CSARHGQGGQPQHF. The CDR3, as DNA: TGCAGTGCTAGACACGGGCAGGGAGGCCAGCCCCAGCATTTT.

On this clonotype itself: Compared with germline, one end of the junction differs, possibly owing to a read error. CDR3 sequence: CLSGGVMVDYGYTF. CDR3 coding DNA: TGCCTATCCGGTGGAGTAATGGTCGACTATGGCTACACCTTC. This chain joins TRBV6-5 and TRBJ1-2; D ambiguous. This CDR3 has 14 residues. The germline gives CDR1 MNHEY, CDR2 SVGAGI.

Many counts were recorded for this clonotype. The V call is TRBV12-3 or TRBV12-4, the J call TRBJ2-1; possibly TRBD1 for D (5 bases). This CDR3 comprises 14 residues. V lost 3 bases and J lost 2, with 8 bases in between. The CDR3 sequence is CASSFRGPYNEQFF. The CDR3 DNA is TGTGCCAGCAGTTTTAGGGGCCCCTACAATGAGCAGTTCTTC.

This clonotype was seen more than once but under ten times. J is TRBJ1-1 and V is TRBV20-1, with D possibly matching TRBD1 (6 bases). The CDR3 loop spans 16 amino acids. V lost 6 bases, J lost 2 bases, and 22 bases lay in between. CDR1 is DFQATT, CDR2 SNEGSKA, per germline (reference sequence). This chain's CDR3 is CSARRAGWGLNTEAFF. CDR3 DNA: TGCAGTGCCCGGCGCGCAGGGTGGGGGCTTAACACTGAAGCTTTCTTT.

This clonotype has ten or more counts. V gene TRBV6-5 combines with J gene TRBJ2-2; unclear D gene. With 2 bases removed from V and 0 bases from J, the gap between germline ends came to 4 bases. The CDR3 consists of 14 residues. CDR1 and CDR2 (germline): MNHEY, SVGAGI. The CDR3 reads CASSYDTNTGELFF. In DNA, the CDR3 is TGTGCCAGCAGTTACGATACGAACACCGGGGAGCTGTTTTTT.